This T cell receptor beta chain was captured by sequencing in a study of T cells after yellow fever vaccination. General observations from the study: At 95% to 98% for CD4 and roughly 87% for CD8, most primary-vaccination clones showed up again after the booster.

This clonotype appeared a few times. Its antigen is still unknown. TCRdb re-called the 5' RACE reads through MiXCR, storing one row per CDR3 protein. The sample comprises a few hundred thousand distinct CDR3 sequences, about a sixth of which are singletons, and around 16% rests with the top ten. The CDR3 has 19 amino acids. Germline CDR1 is SGHAT and CDR2 is FQNNGV. V lost 0 bases to trimming and J lost 1 base; unmatched junction nucleotides: 9. The origin of this receptor is a man in his late teens or twenties who received the YFV17D yellow fever vaccine. This rearrangement joins TRBV11-2 to TRBJ2-5; the match to TRBD2 covers 12 bases. The sample was PBMCs, taken about 5 days after the first yellow fever vaccination. As DNA, the CDR3 is TGTGCCAGCAGCTTAGATGGGCTAGCGGGGGGGCGGCTCCAAGAGACCCAGTACTTC. Residues: CASSLDGLAGGRLQETQYF.